This T cell receptor beta chain was identified during a study of blood T cell repertoires in COVID-19. Across the whole study: In each case, the material was cDNA or gDNA derived from T cells, B-cell-depleted T cells, or PBMCs.

This clone has only a few counts. Distinct nucleotide sequences in the sample also encode this CDR3. Looked up from germline, CDR1 is SGHVS and CDR2 is FNYEAQ. The CDR3 is 14 residues long. The V end was cut by 1 base, the J end by 7 bases, with 11 bases between. Per the original data handling: Nucleated cell counts were estimated from reference gene primer amplification. The method was immunoSEQ multiplex PCR; TCRdb's version includes in-frame clones alone and lacks a portion of them. V and J calls plus clone size are reproduced from that table; the DNA served to infer D and trimming. This table has over 45,000 clones, more than 60% appearing once.

This chain links TRBV7-6 with TRBJ1-5, with D unresolved. The source material was peripheral blood. This receptor was obtained from a woman in her fifties or sixties with active or convalescent COVID-19. The CDR3 spells CASSLGAGGQPQHF. CDR3 nucleotide sequence: TGTGCCAGCAGCTTAGGGGCTGGAGGGCAGCCCCAGCATTTT.